Below, one TCR beta chain is given with its context. The sample originates from a study of T cell responses to AZD1222 COVID-19 vaccine. The V gene's germline CDR1 is SNHLY and CDR2 FYNNEI. Trimming removed 8 bases at V and 1 base at J, with 13 bases between. CDR3 length: 14 amino acids. Sequenced by immunoSEQ multiplex PCR; TCRdb stores in-frame clones only, minus some. The table shows around 150,000 clones, with approximately 91% occurring only once. This clonotype originated in an adult in good health. The J gene is TRBJ2-3, the V gene TRBV2; D may be TRBD1 or TRBD2 (6 bases each). The material was peripheral blood, obtained on day 0 of AZD1222 vaccination. The CDR3 here is CASPGALGTDTQYF. The CDR3 DNA reads as TGTGCCAGCCCGGGGGCCCTCGGCACAGATACGCAGTATTTT.